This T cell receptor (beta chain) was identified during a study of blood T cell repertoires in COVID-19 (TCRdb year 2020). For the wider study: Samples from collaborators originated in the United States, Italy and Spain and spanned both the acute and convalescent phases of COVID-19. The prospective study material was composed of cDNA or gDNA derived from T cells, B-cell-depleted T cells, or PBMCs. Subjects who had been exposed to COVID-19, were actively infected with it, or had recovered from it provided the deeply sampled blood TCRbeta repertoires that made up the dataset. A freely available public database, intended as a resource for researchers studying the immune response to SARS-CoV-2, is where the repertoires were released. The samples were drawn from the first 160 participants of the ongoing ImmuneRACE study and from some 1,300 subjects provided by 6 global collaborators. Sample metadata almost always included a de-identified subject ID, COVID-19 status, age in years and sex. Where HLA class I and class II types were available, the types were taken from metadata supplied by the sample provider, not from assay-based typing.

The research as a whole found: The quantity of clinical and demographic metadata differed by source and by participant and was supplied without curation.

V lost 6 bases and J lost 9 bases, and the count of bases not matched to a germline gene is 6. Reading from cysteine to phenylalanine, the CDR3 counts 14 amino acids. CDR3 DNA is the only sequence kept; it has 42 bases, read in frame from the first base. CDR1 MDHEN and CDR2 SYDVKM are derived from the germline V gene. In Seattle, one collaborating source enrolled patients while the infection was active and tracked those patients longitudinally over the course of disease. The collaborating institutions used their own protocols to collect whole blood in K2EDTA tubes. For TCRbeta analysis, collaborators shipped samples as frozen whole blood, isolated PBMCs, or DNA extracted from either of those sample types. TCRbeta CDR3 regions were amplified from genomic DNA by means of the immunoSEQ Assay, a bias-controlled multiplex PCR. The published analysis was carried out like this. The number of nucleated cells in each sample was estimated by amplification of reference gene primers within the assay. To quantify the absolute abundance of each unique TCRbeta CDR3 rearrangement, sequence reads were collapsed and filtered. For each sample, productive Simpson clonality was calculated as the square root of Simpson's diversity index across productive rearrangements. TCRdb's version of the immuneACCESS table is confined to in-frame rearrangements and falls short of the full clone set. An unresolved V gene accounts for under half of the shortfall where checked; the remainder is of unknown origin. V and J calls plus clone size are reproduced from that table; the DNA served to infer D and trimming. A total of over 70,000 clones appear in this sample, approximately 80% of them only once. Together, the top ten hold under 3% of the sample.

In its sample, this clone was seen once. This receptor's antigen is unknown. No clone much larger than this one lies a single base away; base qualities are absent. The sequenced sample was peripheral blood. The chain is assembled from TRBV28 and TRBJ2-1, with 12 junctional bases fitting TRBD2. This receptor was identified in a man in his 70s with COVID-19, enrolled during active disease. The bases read TGTGCCAGCAGATCTAGCGGGAGGGCGGGTGAGCAGTTCTTC. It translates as CASRSSGRAGEQFF.